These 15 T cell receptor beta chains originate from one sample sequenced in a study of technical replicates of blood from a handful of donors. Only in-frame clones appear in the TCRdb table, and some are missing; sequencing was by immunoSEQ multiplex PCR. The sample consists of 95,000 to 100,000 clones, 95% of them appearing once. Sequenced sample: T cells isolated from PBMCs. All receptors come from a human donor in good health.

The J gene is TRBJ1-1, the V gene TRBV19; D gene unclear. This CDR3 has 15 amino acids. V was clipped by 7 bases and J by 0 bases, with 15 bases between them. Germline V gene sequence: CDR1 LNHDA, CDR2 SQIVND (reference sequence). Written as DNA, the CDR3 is TGTGCCAGTATTCCGGGGTTTGGTATGAACACTGAAGCTTTCTTT. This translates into CASIPGFGMNTEAFF.

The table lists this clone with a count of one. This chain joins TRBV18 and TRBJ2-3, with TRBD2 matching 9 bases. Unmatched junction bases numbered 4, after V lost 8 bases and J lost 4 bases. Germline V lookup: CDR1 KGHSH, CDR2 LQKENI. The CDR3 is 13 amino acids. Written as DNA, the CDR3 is TGTGCCAGCGTGGGACTAGCAGCAGATACGCAGTATTTT. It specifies CASVGLAADTQYF.

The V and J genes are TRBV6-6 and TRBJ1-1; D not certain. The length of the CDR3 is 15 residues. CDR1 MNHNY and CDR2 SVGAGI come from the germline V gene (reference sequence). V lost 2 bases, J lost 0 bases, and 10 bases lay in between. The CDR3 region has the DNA TGTGCCAGCAGTTACGGCGGGTTTGTGAACACTGAAGCTTTCTTT. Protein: CASSYGGFVNTEAFF.

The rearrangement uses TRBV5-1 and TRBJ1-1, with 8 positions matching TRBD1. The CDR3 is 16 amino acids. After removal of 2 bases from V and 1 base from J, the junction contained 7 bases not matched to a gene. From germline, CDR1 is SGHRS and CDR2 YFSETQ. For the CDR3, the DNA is TGCGCCAGCAGCTTAGGACAGGGAGGTAGGAACACTGAAGCTTTCTTT. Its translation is CASSLGQGGRNTEAFF.

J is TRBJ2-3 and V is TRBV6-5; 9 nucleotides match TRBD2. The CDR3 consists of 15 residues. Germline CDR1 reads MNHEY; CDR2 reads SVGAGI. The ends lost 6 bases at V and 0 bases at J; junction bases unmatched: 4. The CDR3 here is CASSLGLASTDTQYF. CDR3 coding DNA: TGTGCCAGCAGCCTCGGACTAGCGAGCACAGATACGCAGTATTTT.

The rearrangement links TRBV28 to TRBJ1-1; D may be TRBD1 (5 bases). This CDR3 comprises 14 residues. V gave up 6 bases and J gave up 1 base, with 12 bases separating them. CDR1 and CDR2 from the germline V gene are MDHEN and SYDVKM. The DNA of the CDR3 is TGTGCCAGCAGCAGTCCGACAGAGAACACTGAAGCTTTCTTT. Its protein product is CASSSPTENTEAFF.

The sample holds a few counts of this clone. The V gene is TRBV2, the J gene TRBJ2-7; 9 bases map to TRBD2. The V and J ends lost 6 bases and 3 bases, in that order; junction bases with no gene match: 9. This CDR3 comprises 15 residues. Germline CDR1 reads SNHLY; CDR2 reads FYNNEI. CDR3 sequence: CASSAIAGDIYEQYF. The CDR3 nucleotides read TGTGCCAGCAGCGCCATAGCGGGAGATATCTACGAGCAGTACTTC.

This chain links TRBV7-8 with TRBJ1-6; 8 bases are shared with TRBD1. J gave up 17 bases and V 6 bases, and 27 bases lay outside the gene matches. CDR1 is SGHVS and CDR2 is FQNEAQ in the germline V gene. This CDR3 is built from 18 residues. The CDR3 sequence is CASSRFVGGARSTGVFHF. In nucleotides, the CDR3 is TGTGCCAGCAGTCGATTTGTGGGGGGGGCTCGATCGACAGGGGTCTTCCACTTT. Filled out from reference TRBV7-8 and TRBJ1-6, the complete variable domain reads GAGVSQSPRYKVAKRGQDVALRCDPISGHVSLFWYQQALGQGPEFLTYFQNEAQLDKSGLPSDRFFAERPEGSVSTLKIQRTQQEDSAVYLCASSRFVGGARSTGVFHFGNGTRLTVT.

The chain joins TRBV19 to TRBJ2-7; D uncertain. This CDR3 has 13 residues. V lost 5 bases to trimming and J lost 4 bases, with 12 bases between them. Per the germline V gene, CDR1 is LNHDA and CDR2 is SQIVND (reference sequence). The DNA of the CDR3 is TGTGCCAGTAGTCGTACAGAACTTTACGAGCAGTACTTC. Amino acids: CASSRTELYEQYF.

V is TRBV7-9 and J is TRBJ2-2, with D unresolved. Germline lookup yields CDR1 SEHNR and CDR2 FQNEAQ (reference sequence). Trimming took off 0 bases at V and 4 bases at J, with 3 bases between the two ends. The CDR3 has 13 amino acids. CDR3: CASSLAVTGELFF. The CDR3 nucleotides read TGTGCCAGCAGCTTAGCCGTCACCGGGGAGCTGTTTTTT.

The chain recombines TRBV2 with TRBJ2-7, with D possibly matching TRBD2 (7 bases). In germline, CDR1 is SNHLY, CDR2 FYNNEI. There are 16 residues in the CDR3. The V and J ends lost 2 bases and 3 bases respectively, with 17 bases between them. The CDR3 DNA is TGTGCCAGCAGTGAACTGGGGGGGCTTTGGGGCTACGAGCAGTACTTC. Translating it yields CASSELGGLWGYEQYF.

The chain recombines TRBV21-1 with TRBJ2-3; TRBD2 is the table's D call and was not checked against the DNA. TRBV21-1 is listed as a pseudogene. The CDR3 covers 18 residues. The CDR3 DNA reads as TGTGCCAGCAGCAAAGGTAAACTAGCGGGGGGGTCCACAGATACGCAGTATTTT. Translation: CASSKGKLAGGSTDTQYF.

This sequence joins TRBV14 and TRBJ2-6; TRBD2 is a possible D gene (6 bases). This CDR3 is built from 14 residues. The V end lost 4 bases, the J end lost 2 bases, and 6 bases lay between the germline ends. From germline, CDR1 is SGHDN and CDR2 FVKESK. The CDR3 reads CASSRGAGANVLTF. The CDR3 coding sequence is TGTGCCAGCAGCCGGGGGGCTGGGGCCAACGTCCTGACTTTC.

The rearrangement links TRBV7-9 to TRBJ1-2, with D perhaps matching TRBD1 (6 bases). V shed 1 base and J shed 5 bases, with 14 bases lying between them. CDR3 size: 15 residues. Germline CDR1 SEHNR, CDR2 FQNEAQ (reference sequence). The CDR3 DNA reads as TGTGCCAGCAGCTTAGGAGAGACAGGTTATTATGGCTACACCTTC. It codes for CASSLGETGYYGYTF.

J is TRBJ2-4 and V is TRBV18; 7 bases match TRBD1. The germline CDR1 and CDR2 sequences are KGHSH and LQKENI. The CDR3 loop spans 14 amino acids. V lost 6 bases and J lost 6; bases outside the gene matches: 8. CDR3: CASSDGTVVNIQYF. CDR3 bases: TGTGCCAGCTCCGACGGGACAGTAGTAAACATTCAGTACTTC.